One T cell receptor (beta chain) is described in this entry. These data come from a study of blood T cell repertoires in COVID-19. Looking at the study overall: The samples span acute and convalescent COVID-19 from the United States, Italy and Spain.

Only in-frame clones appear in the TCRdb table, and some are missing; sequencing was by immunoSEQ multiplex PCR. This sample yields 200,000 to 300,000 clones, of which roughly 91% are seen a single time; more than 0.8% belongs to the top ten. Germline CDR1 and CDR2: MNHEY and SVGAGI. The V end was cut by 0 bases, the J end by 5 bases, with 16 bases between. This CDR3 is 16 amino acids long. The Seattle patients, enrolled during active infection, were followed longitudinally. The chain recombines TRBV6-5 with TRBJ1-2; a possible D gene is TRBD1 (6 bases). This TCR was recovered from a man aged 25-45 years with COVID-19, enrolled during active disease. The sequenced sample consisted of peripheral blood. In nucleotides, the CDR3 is TGTGCCAGCAGTTACTCGCGGGGGGCGCACCAATATGGCTACACCTTC. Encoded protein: CASSYSRGAHQYGYTF.